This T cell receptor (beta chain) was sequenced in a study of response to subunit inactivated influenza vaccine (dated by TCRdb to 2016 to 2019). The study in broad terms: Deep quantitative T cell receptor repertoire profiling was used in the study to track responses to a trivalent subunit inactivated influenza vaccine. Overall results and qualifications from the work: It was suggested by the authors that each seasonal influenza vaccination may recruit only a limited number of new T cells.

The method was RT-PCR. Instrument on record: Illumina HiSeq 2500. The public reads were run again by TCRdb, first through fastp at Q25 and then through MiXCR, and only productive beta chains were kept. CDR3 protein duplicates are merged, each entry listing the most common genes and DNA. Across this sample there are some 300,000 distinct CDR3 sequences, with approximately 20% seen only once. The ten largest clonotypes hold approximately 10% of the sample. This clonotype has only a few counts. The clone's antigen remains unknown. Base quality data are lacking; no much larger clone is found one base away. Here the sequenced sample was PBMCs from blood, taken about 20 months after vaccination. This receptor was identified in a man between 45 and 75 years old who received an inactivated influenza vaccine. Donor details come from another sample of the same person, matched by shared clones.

The CDR3 region has the sequence CASSIDGGQGARTEAFF. The nucleotide sequence reads TGTGCCAGTAGTATAGATGGGGGACAGGGGGCGCGGACTGAAGCTTTCTTT. Recombination joined TRBV19 with TRBJ1-1, with 12 bases aligning to TRBD1. Based on the germline V gene (reference sequence), the CDR1 and CDR2 sequences are LNHDA and SQIVND. Its CDR3 holds 17 amino acids, cysteine through phenylalanine. CDR3 DNA only is kept here, 51 bases in frame from base 1. Trimming leaves V shorter by 0 bases and J shorter by 5 bases, with the junction holding 7 bases beyond the gene matches.